This T cell receptor (beta chain) was recorded in a study of blood T cell repertoires in COVID-19. V was pared by 3 bases and J by 4 bases, with 14 bases of the junction left unmatched. CDR1 is SGDLS and CDR2 is YYNGEE in the germline V gene. The CDR3 sequence is 17 residues long. This table comes from immunoSEQ multiplex PCR, and its TCRdb copy is limited to in-frame clones, with some not included. The data hold a few hundred thousand clones, with approximately 84% observed a single time. The sample comprised peripheral blood. The V and J genes are TRBV9 and TRBJ2-3; 7 bases agree with TRBD2. The source is a human donor in a cohort sampled during active COVID-19. The CDR3 here is CASSAVQRWEGPDTQYF. As DNA, the CDR3 is TGTGCCAGCAGCGCTGTCCAAAGGTGGGAGGGGCCAGATACGCAGTATTTT.